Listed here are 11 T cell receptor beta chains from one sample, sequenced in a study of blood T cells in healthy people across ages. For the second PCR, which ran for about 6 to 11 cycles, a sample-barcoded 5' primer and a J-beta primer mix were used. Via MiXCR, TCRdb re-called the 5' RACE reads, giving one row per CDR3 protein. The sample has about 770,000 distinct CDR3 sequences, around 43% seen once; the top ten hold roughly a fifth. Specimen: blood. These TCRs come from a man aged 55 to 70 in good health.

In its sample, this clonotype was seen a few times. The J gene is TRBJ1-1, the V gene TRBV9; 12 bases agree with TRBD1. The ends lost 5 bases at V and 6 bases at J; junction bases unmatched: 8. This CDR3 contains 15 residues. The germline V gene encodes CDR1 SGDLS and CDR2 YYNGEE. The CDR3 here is CASRSGTGGSAEAFF. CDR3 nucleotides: TGTGCCAGCAGATCTGGGACAGGGGGCAGCGCTGAAGCTTTCTTT.

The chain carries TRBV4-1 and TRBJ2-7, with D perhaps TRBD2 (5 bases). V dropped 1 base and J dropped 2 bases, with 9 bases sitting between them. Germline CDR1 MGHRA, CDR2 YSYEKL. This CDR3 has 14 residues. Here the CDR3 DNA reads TGCGCCAGCAGCCAAGTTCCTAGCCCCTACGAGCAGTACTTC. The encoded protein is CASSQVPSPYEQYF.

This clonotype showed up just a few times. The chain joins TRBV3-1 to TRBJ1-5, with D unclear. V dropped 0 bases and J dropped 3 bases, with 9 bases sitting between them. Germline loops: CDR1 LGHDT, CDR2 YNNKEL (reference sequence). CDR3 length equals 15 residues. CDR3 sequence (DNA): TGTGCCAGCAGCCAAGATACAAGGGTCAATCAGCCCCAGCATTTT. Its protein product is CASSQDTRVNQPQHF.

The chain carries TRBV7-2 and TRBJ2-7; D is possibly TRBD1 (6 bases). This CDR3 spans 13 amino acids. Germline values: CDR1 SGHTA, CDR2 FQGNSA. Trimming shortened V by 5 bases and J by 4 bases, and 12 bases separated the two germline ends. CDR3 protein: CASSRWTEYEQYF. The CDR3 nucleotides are TGTGCCAGCAGCAGGTGGACAGAATACGAGCAGTACTTC.

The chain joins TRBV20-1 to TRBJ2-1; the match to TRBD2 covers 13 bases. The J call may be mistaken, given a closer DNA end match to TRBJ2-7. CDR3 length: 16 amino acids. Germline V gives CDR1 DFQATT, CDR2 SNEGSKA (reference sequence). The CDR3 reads CSARLTSGGSYNEQYF. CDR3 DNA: TGCAGTGCTAGACTGACTAGCGGGGGGTCCTACAATGAGCAGTACTTC.

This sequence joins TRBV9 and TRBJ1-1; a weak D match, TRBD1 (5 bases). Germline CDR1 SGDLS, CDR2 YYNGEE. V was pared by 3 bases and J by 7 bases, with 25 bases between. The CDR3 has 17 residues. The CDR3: CASSGTGTDARNGEAFF. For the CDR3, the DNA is TGTGCCAGCAGCGGGACCGGGACGGATGCCCGGAACGGTGAAGCTTTCTTT.

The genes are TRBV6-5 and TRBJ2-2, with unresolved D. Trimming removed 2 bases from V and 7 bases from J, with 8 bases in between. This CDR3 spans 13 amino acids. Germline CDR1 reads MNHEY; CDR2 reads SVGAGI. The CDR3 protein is CASSYRRHGELFF. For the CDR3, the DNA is TGTGCCAGCAGTTACCGACGTCACGGGGAGCTGTTTTTT.

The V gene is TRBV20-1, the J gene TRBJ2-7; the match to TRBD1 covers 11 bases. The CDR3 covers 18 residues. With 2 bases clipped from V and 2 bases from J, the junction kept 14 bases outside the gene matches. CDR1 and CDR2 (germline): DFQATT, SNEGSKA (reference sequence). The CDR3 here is CSARLAGQGDRFPYEQYF. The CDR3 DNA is TGCAGTGCTAGATTGGCGGGACAGGGGGACCGTTTCCCCTACGAGCAGTACTTC.

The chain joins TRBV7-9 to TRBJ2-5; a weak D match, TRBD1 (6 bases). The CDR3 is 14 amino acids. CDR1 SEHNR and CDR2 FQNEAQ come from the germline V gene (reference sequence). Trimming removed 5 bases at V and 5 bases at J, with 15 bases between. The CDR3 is CASSVTGIRETQYF. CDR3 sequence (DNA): TGTGCCAGCAGCGTTACAGGGATTCGGGAGACCCAGTACTTC. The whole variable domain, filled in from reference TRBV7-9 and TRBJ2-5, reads DTGVSQNPRHKITKRGQNVTFRCDPISEHNRLYWYRQTLGQGPEFLTYFQNEAQLEKSRLLSDRFSAERPKGSFSTLEIQRTEQGDSAMYLCASSVTGIRETQYFGPGTRLLVL.

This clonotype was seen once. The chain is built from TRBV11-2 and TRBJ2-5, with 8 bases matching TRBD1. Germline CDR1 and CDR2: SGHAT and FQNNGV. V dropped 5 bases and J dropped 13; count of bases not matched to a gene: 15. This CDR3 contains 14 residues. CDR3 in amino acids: CASSVEPGGYERYF. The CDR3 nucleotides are TGTGCCAGCAGCGTGGAGCCAGGGGGCTACGAGCGGTACTTC. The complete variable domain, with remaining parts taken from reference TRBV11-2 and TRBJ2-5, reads EAGVAQSPRYKIIEKRQSVAFWCNPISGHATLYWYQQILGQGPKLLIQFQNNGVVDDSQLPKDRFSAERLKGVDSTLKIQPAKLEDSAVYLCASSVEPGGYERYFGPGTRLLVL.

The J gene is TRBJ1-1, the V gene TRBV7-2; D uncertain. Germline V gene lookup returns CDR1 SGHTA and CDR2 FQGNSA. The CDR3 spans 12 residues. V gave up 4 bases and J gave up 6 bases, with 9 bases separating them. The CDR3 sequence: CASSSSLAEAFF. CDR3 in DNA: TGTGCCAGCAGCTCCTCCTTGGCTGAAGCTTTCTTT.